This T cell receptor beta chain comes out of a study of blood T cell repertoires in COVID-19. The length of the CDR3 is 16 residues. V dropped 3 bases and J dropped 7; count of bases not matched to a gene: 10. Germline V gene lookup returns CDR1 SGHDT and CDR2 YYEEEE. Some clones are missing from TCRdb's copy, which holds only in-frame ones; the method was immunoSEQ multiplex PCR. This repertoire shows fewer than 200,000 clones, approximately 85% found once; its top ten account for under 6.5%. Sequencing used peripheral blood. The clonotype comes from a woman aged 45-65 years with COVID-19, enrolled during active disease. The chain is built from TRBV5-6 and TRBJ2-2; TRBD2 matches 9 bases. This CDR3 reads CASSSLSGGRGGELFF. In nucleotides, the CDR3 is TGTGCCAGCAGCTCTCTAAGCGGGGGGCGTGGCGGGGAGCTGTTTTTT.